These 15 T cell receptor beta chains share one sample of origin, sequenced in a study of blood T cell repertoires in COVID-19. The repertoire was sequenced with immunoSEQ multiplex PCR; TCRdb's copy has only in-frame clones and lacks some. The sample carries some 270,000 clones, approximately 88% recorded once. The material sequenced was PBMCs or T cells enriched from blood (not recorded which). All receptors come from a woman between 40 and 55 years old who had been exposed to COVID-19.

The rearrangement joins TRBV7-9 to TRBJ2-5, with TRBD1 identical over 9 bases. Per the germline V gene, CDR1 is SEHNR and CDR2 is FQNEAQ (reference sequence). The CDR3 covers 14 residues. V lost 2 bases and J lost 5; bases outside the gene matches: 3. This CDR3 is CASSLLGTGETQYF. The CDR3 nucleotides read TGTGCCAGCAGCTTATTAGGGACAGGGGAGACCCAGTACTTC.

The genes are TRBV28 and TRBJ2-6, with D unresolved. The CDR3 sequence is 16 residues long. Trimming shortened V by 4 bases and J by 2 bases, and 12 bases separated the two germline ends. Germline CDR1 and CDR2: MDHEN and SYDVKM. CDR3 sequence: CASSSLTRAGANVLTF. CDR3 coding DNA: TGTGCCAGCAGTTCCCTCACTCGGGCTGGGGCCAACGTCCTGACTTTC.

The CDR3 loop is CASSLVGRNYGYTF. The CDR3 DNA reads as TGTGCCAGCAGTTTGGTAGGCAGGAACTATGGCTACACCTTC. The V and J genes are TRBV28 and TRBJ1-2; D unresolved. The length of the CDR3 is 14 residues. Trimming removed 3 bases from V and 2 bases from J, with 10 bases in between. CDR1 and CDR2 (germline): MDHEN, SYDVKM.

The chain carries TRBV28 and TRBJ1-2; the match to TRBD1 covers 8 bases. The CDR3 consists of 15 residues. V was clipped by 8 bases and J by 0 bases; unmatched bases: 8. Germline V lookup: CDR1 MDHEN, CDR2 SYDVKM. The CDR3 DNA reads TGTGCCAGCCAGCCCCAGGGGGCATCTAACTATGGCTACACCTTC. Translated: CASQPQGASNYGYTF.

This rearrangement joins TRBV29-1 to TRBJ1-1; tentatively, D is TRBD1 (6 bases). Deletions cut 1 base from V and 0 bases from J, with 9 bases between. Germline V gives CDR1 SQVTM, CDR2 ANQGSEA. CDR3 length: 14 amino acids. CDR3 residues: CSVEVAGVNTEAFF. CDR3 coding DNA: TGCAGCGTTGAAGTGGCAGGGGTGAACACTGAAGCTTTCTTT.

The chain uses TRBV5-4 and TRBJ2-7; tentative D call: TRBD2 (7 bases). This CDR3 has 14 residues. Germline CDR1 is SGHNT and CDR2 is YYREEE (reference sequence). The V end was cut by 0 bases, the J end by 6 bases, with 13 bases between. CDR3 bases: TGTGCCAGCAGCTTGGATGGGGGGGCGCGCGAGCAGTACTTC. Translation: CASSLDGGAREQYF.

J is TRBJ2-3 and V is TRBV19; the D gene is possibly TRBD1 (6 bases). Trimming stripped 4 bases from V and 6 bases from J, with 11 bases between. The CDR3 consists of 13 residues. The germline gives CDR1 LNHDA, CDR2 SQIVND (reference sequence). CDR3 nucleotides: TGTGCCAGTAGTACTTACAGGGACGATACGCAGTATTTT. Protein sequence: CASSTYRDDTQYF.

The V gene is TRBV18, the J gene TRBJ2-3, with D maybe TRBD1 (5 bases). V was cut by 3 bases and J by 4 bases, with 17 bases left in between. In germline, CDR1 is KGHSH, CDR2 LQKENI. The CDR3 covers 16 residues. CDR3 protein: CASSPGLLGPADTQYF. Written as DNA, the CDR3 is TGTGCCAGCTCACCGGGGCTCCTGGGCCCGGCAGATACGCAGTATTTT.

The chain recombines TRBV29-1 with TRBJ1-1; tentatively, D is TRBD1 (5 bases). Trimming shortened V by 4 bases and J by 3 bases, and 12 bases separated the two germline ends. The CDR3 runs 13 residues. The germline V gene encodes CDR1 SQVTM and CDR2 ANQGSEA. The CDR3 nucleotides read TGCAGCGTTGCGGTCGGGGGGGACACTGAAGCTTTCTTT. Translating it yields CSVAVGGDTEAFF.

CDR3 in amino acids: CASSPFAQTGVNEQFF. The CDR3 bases are TGCGCCAGCAGCCCCTTCGCCCAAACGGGAGTCAATGAGCAGTTCTTC. J is TRBJ2-1 and V is TRBV4-1; a possible D gene is TRBD2 (6 bases). This CDR3 has 16 amino acids. Per the germline V gene, CDR1 is MGHRA and CDR2 is YSYEKL. Trimming took off 4 bases at V and 6 bases at J, with 19 bases between the two ends.

The CDR3 DNA reads as TGTGCCAGCAGTTTTCACGGTACCTACGAGCAGTACTTC. Amino acid sequence: CASSFHGTYEQYF. This rearrangement joins TRBV12-3 or TRBV12-4 to TRBJ2-7; no firm D call. Between the trimmed V and J ends, which lost 3 bases and 2 bases, there was a span of 8 bases. The CDR3 contains 13 residues.

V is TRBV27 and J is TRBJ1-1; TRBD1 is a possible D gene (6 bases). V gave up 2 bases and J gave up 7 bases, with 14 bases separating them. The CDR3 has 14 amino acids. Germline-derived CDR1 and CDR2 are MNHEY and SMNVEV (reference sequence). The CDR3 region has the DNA TGTGCCAGCAGTTTAACAGGGCGTTTGGGTGAAGCTTTCTTT. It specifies CASSLTGRLGEAFF.

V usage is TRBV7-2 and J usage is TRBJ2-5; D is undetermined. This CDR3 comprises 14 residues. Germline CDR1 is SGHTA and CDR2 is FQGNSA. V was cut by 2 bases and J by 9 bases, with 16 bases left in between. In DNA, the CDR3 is TGTGCCAGCAGCTTAAAAGTCCCGCCGGCGGCCCAGTACTTC. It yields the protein CASSLKVPPAAQYF.

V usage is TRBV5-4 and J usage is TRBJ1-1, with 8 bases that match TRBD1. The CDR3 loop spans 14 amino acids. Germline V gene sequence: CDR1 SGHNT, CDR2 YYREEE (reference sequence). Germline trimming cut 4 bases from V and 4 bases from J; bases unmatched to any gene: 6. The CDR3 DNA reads TGTGCCAGCAGCGCATGGACAGGGCTCACTGAAGCTTTCTTT. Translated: CASSAWTGLTEAFF.

CDR3 in DNA: TGTGCCAGCAGCCAGCAGGGAAAACTGTTTTTT. Its translation: CASSQQGKLFF. This sequence joins TRBV3-1 (or the pseudogene TRBV3-2) and TRBJ1-4; weak D call: TRBD1 (5 bases). The CDR3 covers 11 residues. The V end lost 3 bases, the J end lost 10 bases, and 6 bases lay between the germline ends. The germline CDR1 and CDR2 sequences are LGHDT and YNNKEL (reference sequence).